This T cell receptor (beta chain) appears in the sequencing data of a study of T cell repertoires in cytomegalovirus infection. In the study overall: HLA-B-restricted CMV epitopes that are well studied were used alongside recently identified HLA-C-restricted ones. Public TCR beta signature analysis indicated the presence of both CMV infection and matching HLA type. Overall study findings and caveats: CMV-specific HLA-C-restricted TCR beta clonotypes dominated the ex vivo response. Of the TCR beta families, the public ones yielded a cumulative frequency that identified carriers of CMV plus the relevant HLA.

This clonotype was counted a few times. No antigen is known for it. TCRdb re-analysed the reads in MiXCR, keeping a single row per CDR3 protein. Here the sample spans around 39,000 distinct CDR3 sequences, about 50% being singletons. The CDR3 runs 16 residues. Germline V gene data show CDR1 as SGHAT and CDR2 as FQNNGV. The junction had 9 bases not matched to a gene; V was cut back by 5 bases and J by 4 bases. The V gene is TRBV11-2, the J gene TRBJ2-3, with 10 bases aligning to TRBD1. The sequencing used CD8+ T cells from cultured PBMCs, collected from culture after CMV antigen stimulation. The sequence came from a human donor in good health (CMV status not recorded). Some clones in this sample may be carry-over from other donors' samples. CDR3 sequence (DNA): TGTGCCAGCAGCGGCGGGACAGGGGATTGGGCAGATACGCAGTATTTT. It encodes CASSGGTGDWADTQYF.